The 7 T cell receptor beta chains given below trace back to one sample, sequenced in a study of PD-1 blockade in classical Hodgkin lymphoma. Time point given: cycle 4 day 1 (C4D1), after 5 to 7 weeks of nivolumab. Relapse after autologous stem cell transplantation occurred in every patient, and brentuximab vedotin exposure varied. TCRdb's copy holds only in-frame clones and misses some; the assay was immunoSEQ multiplex PCR. The table has about 41,000 clones, approximately 71% seen once; the top ten hold less than 3%. The specimen comprised peripheral blood mononuclear cells (PBMCs), sampled before the fourth cycle of nivolumab. The receptors were gathered from a human donor with classical Hodgkin lymphoma.

The sample holds a few counts of this clone. The chain couples TRBV11-3 to TRBJ2-7, with no clear D. This CDR3 is built from 13 residues. Germline CDR1 reads SGHNT; CDR2 reads YENEEA. V was pared by 1 base and J by 3 bases, with 7 bases between. The CDR3 reads CASSLAPGYEQYF. The CDR3 nucleotides are TGTGCCAGCAGCTTAGCCCCAGGCTACGAGCAGTACTTC.

The table lists this clone with a count of one. The rearrangement uses TRBV6-6 and TRBJ2-7, with 8 bases lining up with TRBD1. V gave up 2 bases and J gave up 3 bases; unmatched junction bases: 3. The CDR3 runs to 14 residues. Germline V gene sequence: CDR1 MNHNY, CDR2 SVGAGI (reference sequence). The CDR3 nucleotides read TGTGCCAGCAGTTACGGACAGGGAGGCTACGAGCAGTACTTC. Translated, it gives CASSYGQGGYEQYF.

This clone has only a few counts. The chain couples TRBV5-1 to TRBJ1-3; weak D call: TRBD1 (5 bases). The CDR3 totals 16 residues. V lost 2 bases, J lost 0 bases, and 12 bases lay in between. Germline values: CDR1 SGHRS, CDR2 YFSETQ. The CDR3 spells CASSFYEGPSGNTIYF. The CDR3 bases are TGCGCCAGCAGCTTTTACGAGGGGCCCTCTGGAAACACCATATATTTT. The full variable domain, rest sourced from reference TRBV5-1 and TRBJ1-3, is KAGVTQTPRYLIKTRGQQVTLSCSPISGHRSVSWYQQTPGQGLQFLFEYFSETQRNKGNFPGRFSGRQFSNSRSEMNVSTLELGDSALYLCASSFYEGPSGNTIYFGEGSWLTVV.

Regarding this clone: The same CDR3 is also encoded by other DNA sequences in this sample. Here the CDR3 reads CASSVRSGGTGELFF. CDR3 in DNA: TGTGCCAGCAGCGTAAGAAGCGGGGGTACCGGGGAGCTGTTTTTT. V gene TRBV9 combines with J gene TRBJ2-2, with TRBD2 matching 8 bases. The germline CDR1 and CDR2 sequences are SGDLS and YYNGEE. V shed 1 base and J 5 bases; nucleotides not matched to a gene: 4. The CDR3 is 15 amino acids. Combining the CDR3 with reference TRBV9 and TRBJ2-2 gives the whole variable domain DSGVTQTPKHLITATGQRVTLRCSPRSGDLSVYWYQQSLDQGLQFLIQYYNGEERAKGNILERFSAQQFPDLHSELNLSSLELGDSALYFCASSVRSGGTGELFFGEGSRLTVL.

V and J are TRBV4-3 and TRBJ1-1; possibly TRBD1 for D (5 bases). The germline V and J ends were trimmed by 1 base and 1 base, with 10 bases remaining between them. The CDR3 is 15 amino acids. Germline CDR1 LGHNA, CDR2 YSLEER. The CDR3 reads CASSQGGKRNTEAFF. As DNA, the CDR3 is TGCGCCAGCAGCCAAGGGGGGAAGAGGAACACTGAAGCTTTCTTT.

V usage is TRBV7-2 and J usage is TRBJ2-7, with 8 bases identical to TRBD2. The CDR3 totals 16 residues. The junction had 7 bases not matched to a gene; V was cut back by 2 bases and J by 1 base. Germline V gene data show CDR1 as SGHTA and CDR2 as FQGNSA. In nucleotides, the CDR3 is TGTGCCAGCAGCTTATCCGGGACTAGAGCTTCCTACGAGCAGTACTTC. It yields the protein CASSLSGTRASYEQYF. The whole variable domain, remainder taken from reference TRBV7-2 and TRBJ2-7, is GAGVSQSPSNKVTEKGKDVELRCDPISGHTALYWYRQSLGQGLEFLIYFQGNSAPDKSGLPSDRFSAERTGGSVSTLTIQRTQQEDSAVYLCASSLSGTRASYEQYFGPGTRLTVT.

The gene calls are TRBV19 and TRBJ2-1; perhaps TRBD1 as D (5 bases). This CDR3 has 14 amino acids. From germline, CDR1 is LNHDA and CDR2 SQIVND (reference sequence). The V end lost 7 bases, the J end lost 4 bases, and 14 bases lay between the germline ends. Here the CDR3 DNA reads TGTGCCAGTACTAAGGGAACAGGTTACAATGAGCAGTTCTTC. Translated, it gives CASTKGTGYNEQFF.